This TCR beta chain is drawn from a study of tumor and adjacent non-tumor tissue in lung cancer. Study conclusions and caveats: Shorter survival was associated with higher TCR diversity in tumors.

The V and J ends lost 7 bases and 7 bases, in that order; junction bases with no gene match: 16. This CDR3 has 16 residues. The germline gives CDR1 DFQATT, CDR2 SNEGSKA (reference sequence). Three rounds of nested PCR, following a modified ARM-PCR protocol, produced the TCRbeta library. One entry per CDR3 protein, called by TCRdb with MiXCR from the multiplex PCR reads. Among about 90,000 distinct CDR3 sequences listed, about 77% were seen once. The template was RNA from unsorted bulk tissue. Distant lung tissue was collected more than 3 cm away from the tumor edge. As concerns this clonotype: What it binds is not known.

The source material was distant non-tumor lung tissue. V usage is TRBV20-1 and J usage is TRBJ2-1; 10 bases align to TRBD2. This TCR derives from a woman between 45 and 60 years old with non-small cell lung cancer. The CDR3 region has the DNA TGCAGTGTTAGGGGTGGAGCGGGAGGGCACAATAATGAGCAGTTCTTC. Its protein is CSVRGGAGGHNNEQFF.